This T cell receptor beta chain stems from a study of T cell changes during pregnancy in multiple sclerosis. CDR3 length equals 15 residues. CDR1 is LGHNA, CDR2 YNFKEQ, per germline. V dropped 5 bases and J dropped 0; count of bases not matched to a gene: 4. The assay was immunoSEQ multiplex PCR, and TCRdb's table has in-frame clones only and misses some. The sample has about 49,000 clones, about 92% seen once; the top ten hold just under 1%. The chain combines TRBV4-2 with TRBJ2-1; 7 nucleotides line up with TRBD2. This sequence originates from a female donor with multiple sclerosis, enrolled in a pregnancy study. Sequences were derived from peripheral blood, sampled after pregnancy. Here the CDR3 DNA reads TGTGCCAGCAGCTTTCTAGCGGACTCCTACAATGAGCAGTTCTTC. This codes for CASSFLADSYNEQFF.